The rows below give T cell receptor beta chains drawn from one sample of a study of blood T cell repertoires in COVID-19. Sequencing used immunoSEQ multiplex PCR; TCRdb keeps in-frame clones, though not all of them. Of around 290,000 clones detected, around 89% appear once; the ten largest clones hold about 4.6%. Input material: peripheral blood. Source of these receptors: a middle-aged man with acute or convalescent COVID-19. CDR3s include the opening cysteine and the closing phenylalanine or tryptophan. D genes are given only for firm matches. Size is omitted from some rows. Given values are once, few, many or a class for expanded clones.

CASSINGGENTEAFF,TGTGCCAGTAGTATAAATGGAGGGGAGAACACTGAAGCTTTCTTT,TRBJ1-1,TRBV19,.,.
CASTLGQGADYGYTF,TGTGCCAGCACCCTCGGACAGGGGGCTGACTATGGCTACACCTTC,TRBJ1-2,TRBV6-6,.,TRBD1
CASRSKTGVTTTYNEQFF,TGTGCCAGCAGGTCCAAGACAGGGGTCACCACCACCTACAATGAGCAGTTCTTC,TRBJ2-1,TRBV7-9,once,TRBD1
CASSATGSGGEKLFF,TGTGCCAGCAGCGCGACTGGGAGCGGAGGTGAAAAACTGTTTTTT,TRBJ1-4,TRBV9,.,.
CASSSLYDSDYGYTF,TGTGCCAGCAGTTCCTTGTATGACAGTGACTATGGCTACACCTTC,TRBJ1-2,TRBV6-5,.,.
CASSPGAPGSPLHF,TGTGCCAGCAGCCCGGGAGCGCCCGGATCACCCCTCCACTTT,TRBJ1-6,TRBV5-6,.,.
CASSSDNTDTQYF,TGCGCCAGCAGCTCGGACAACACAGATACGCAGTATTTT,TRBJ2-3,TRBV5-1,.,.
CASRIPGAGGNQPQHF,TGTGCCAGTAGGATCCCCGGGGCAGGGGGAAATCAGCCCCAGCATTTT,TRBJ1-5,TRBV19,.,TRBD1
CASSDGTGVASPLHF,TGTGCCAGCAGTGACGGGACAGGGGTGGCTTCACCCCTCCACTTT,TRBJ1-6,TRBV2,.,TRBD1
CAISAWNTEAFF,TGTGCCATCAGTGCTTGGAACACTGAAGCTTTCTTT,TRBJ1-1,TRBV10-3,.,.
CASSSGYSRGEQFF,TGTGCCAGCAGCTCGGGTTACAGCAGGGGTGAGCAGTTCTTC,TRBJ2-1,TRBV11-3,.,.
CASSPGWGDYGYTF,TGTGCCAGCAGCCCCGGGTGGGGAGACTATGGCTACACCTTC,TRBJ1-2,TRBV6-5,.,.
CASSLVGTRISNTEAFF,TGCGCCAGCAGCTTGGTCGGGACACGAATATCGAACACTGAAGCTTTCTTT,TRBJ1-1,TRBV5-1,.,.
CASSPQLGQRHAEAFF,TGTGCCAGCAGCCCCCAGCTTGGGCAAAGGCACGCTGAAGCTTTCTTT,TRBJ1-1,TRBV13,few,.
CASSWGGYGYTF,TGTGCCAGCAGCTGGGGAGGGTATGGCTACACCTTC,TRBJ1-2,TRBV12-3/TRBV12-4,.,.
CASSPSAPGGYTF,TGTGCCAGCAGCCCCTCGGCCCCAGGAGGCTACACCTTC,TRBJ1-2,TRBV7-8,.,.